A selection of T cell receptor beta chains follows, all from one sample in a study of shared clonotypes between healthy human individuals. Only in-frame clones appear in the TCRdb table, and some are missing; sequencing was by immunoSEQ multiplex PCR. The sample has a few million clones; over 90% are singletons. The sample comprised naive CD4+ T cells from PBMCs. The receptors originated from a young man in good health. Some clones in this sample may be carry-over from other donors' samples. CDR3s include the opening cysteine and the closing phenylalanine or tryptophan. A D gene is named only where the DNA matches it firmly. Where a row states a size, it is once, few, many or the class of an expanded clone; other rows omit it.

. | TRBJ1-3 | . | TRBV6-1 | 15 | CASTRKLSSGNTIYF | TGTGCCAGCACTAGGAAACTCAGCTCTGGAAACACCATATATTTT
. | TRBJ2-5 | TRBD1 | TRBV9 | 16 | CASSAGTGKGQETQYF | TGTGCCAGCAGCGCCGGGACAGGGAAGGGCCAAGAGACCCAGTACTTC
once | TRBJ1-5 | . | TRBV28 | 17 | CASSLSGAGTVIQPQHF | TGTGCCAGCAGTTTATCGGGGGCAGGGACGGTGATTCAGCCCCAGCATTTT
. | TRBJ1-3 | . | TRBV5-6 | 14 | CASSFLSSGNTIYF | TGTGCCAGCAGCTTTCTTAGCTCTGGAAACACCATATATTTT
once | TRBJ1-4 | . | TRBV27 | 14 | CASRWGDRSEKLFF | TGTGCCAGCAGGTGGGGCGACAGGAGTGAAAAACTGTTTTTT
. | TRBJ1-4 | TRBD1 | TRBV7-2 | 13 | CASSVGTEEKLFF | TGTGCCAGCAGCGTCGGGACAGAAGAAAAACTGTTTTTT
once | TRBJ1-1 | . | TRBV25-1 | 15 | CASSLGGGMNTEAFF | TGTGCCAGCAGTTTGGGGGGGGGAATGAACACTGAAGCTTTCTTT
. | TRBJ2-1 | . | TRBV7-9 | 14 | CASSLVWIYNEQFF | TGTGCCAGCAGCTTAGTCTGGATTTACAATGAGCAGTTCTTC
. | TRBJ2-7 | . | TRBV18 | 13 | CASSPDRHNEQYF | TGTGCCAGCTCACCAGACAGGCACAACGAGCAGTACTTC
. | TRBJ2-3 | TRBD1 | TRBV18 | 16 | CASSRGQGRESDTQYF | TGTGCCAGCTCACGCGGACAGGGGCGGGAATCGGATACGCAGTATTTT
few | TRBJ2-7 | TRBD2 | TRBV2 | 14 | CASSDQAGTYEQYF | TGTGCCAGCAGTGATCAAGCGGGGACCTACGAGCAGTACTTC
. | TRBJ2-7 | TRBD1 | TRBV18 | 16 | CASSPQYGTGSYEQYF | TGTGCCAGCTCACCACAGTATGGGACAGGGTCCTACGAGCAGTACTTC
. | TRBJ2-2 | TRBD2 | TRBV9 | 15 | CASSVSGSDTGELFF | TGTGCCAGCAGCGTTAGCGGGAGTGACACCGGGGAGCTGTTTTTT
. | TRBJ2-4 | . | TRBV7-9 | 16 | CASSPLLARGENIQYF | TGTGCCAGCAGCCCCTTACTAGCGAGGGGGGAAAACATTCAGTACTTC
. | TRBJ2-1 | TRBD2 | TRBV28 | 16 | CASIVSGRGSGNEQFF | TGTGCCAGCATCGTTAGCGGGAGGGGTTCAGGCAATGAGCAGTTCTTC
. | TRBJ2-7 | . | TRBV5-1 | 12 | CASSPDWGEQYF | TGCGCCAGCAGTCCCGATTGGGGCGAGCAGTACTTC
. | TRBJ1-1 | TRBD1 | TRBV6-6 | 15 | CASSERGQVNTEAFF | TGTGCCAGCAGTGAGAGGGGACAGGTGAACACTGAAGCTTTCTTT
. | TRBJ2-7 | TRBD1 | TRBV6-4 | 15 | CASRGHRGMGYEQYF | TGTGCCAGCAGGGGCCACAGGGGCATGGGGTACGAGCAGTACTTC
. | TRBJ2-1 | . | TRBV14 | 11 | CASSGYNEQFF | TGTGCCAGCAGTGGCTACAATGAGCAGTTCTTC
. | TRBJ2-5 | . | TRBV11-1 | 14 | CASRDRDTQETQYF | TGTGCCAGCAGGGACCGGGACACCCAAGAGACCCAGTACTTC
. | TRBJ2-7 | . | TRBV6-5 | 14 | CASSSRAGTYEQYF | TGTGCCAGCAGTTCCCGGGCCGGGACCTACGAGCAGTACTTC
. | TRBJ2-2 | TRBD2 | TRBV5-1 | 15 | CASRTAGGNTGELFF | TGCGCCAGCAGGACCGCGGGAGGGAACACCGGGGAGCTGTTTTTT
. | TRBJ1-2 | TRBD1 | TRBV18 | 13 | CASSEGQESGYTF | TGTGCCAGCTCAGAGGGACAGGAAAGTGGCTACACCTTC
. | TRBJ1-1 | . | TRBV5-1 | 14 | CASSSPVGGTEAFF | TGCGCCAGCAGCTCTCCGGTGGGGGGCACTGAAGCTTTCTTT
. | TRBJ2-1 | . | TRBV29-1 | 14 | CSSRDGSSYNEQFF | TGCAGCTCTCGAGACGGTTCCTCCTACAATGAGCAGTTCTTC
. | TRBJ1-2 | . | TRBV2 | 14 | CASSAPGVWYGYTF | TGTGCCAGCAGTGCCCCAGGGGTGTGGTATGGCTACACCTTC
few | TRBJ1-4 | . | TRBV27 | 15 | CASSPTGAANEKLFF | TGTGCCAGCAGTCCCACGGGGGCAGCTAATGAAAAACTGTTTTTT
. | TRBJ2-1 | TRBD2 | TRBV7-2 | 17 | CASSPWGSGRAYNEQFF | TGTGCCAGCAGCCCCTGGGGTAGCGGGAGGGCGTACAATGAGCAGTTCTTC
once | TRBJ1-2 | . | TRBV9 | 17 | CASSVEATGRANYGYTF | TGTGCCAGCAGCGTAGAGGCTACAGGGCGAGCTAACTATGGCTACACCTTC
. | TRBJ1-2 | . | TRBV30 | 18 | CAWSVGWGPSLWLYGYTF | TGTGCCTGGAGTGTAGGTTGGGGACCTTCTCTCTGGCTCTATGGCTACACCTTC
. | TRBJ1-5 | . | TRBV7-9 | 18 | CASSLLGPGARGKQPQHF | TGTGCCAGCAGCTTATTGGGTCCGGGGGCACGAGGAAAACAGCCCCAGCATTTT
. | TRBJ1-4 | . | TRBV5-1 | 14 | CASSLSVENEKLFF | TGCGCCAGCAGCTTGTCTGTAGAAAATGAAAAACTGTTTTTT
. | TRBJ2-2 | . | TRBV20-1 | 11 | CSASGPGELFF | TGCAGTGCTAGTGGCCCCGGGGAGCTGTTTTTT
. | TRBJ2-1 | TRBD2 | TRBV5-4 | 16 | CASSLKGLAVYNEQFF | TGTGCCAGCAGCTTAAAGGGACTAGCGGTATACAATGAGCAGTTCTTC
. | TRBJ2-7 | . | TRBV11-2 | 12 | CASSLTRNEQYF | TGTGCCAGCAGCTTAACCCGTAACGAGCAGTACTTC
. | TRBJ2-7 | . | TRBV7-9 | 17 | CASSLATGIWGSYEQYF | TGTGCCAGCAGCTTAGCTACAGGGATCTGGGGGTCCTACGAGCAGTACTTC
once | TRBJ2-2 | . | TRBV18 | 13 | CASSPNLGGELFF | TGTGCCAGCTCACCGAACCTAGGCGGGGAGCTGTTTTTT
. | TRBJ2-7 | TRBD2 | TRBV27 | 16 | CASSFLTSGSPDEQYF | TGTGCCAGCAGTTTCCTGACTAGCGGGAGCCCAGACGAGCAGTACTTC
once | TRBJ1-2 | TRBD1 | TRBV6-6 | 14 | CASSYTTGAYGYTF | TGTGCCAGCAGTTACACAACAGGGGCCTATGGCTACACCTTC
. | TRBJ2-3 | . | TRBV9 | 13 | CASSVVVEDTQYF | TGTGCCAGCAGCGTAGTAGTCGAAGATACGCAGTATTTT
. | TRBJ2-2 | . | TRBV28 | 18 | CASSRPPVKAQYTGELFF | TGTGCCAGCAGCCGGCCCCCCGTGAAAGCCCAATACACCGGGGAGCTGTTTTTT
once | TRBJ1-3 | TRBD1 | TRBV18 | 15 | CASSPRQGGVNTIYF | TGTGCCAGCTCACCCCGACAGGGCGGCGTAAACACCATATATTTT
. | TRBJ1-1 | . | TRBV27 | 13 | CASSLSGDTEAFF | TGTGCCAGCAGTTTATCAGGGGACACTGAAGCTTTCTTT
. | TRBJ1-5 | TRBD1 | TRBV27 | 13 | CAIPTGGGQPQHF | TGTGCCATCCCGACAGGGGGCGGTCAGCCCCAGCATTTT